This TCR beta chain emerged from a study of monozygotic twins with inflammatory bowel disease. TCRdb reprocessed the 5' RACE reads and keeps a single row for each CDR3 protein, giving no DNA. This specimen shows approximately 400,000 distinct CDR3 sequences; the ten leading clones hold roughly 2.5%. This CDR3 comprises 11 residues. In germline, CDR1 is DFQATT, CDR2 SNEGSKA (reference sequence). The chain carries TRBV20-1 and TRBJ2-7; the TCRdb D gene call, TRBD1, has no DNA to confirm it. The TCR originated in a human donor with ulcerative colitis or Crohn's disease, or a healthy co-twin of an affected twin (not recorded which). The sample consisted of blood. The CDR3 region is CSAPTGGRQYF.